Presented here are 21 T cell receptor beta chains from one specimen sequenced in a study of cytomegalovirus exposure and HLA in healthy donors. The PCR had 60 Vbeta and 13 Jbeta primers. Profiling relied on immunoSEQ multiplex PCR, and the TCRdb table lists in-frame clones only, not all of them. The table lists about 200,000 clones, approximately 82% of them singletons. Sequencing was carried out using PBMCs. The receptors stem from a male donor in good health and CMV-seronegative.

This rearrangement joins TRBV9 to TRBJ1-2, with D unclear. Germline V lookup: CDR1 SGDLS, CDR2 YYNGEE. Trimming cost V 4 bases and J 6 bases, with 16 bases left between them. CDR3 length equals 14 residues. The CDR3 is CASSTKLTAHGYTF. DNA of the CDR3: TGTGCCAGCAGCACTAAACTCACCGCCCATGGCTACACCTTC.

V gene TRBV5-1 combines with J gene TRBJ2-2, with 8 bases fitting TRBD2. V dropped 3 bases and J dropped 3; count of bases not matched to a gene: 7. This CDR3 spans 16 amino acids. Germline V gives CDR1 SGHRS, CDR2 YFSETQ. CDR3 sequence: CASSSGRAGDTGELFF. The CDR3 region has the DNA TGCGCCAGCAGCTCGGGGAGAGCGGGGGACACCGGGGAGCTGTTTTTT.

The chain joins TRBV6-1 to TRBJ1-1, with 7 positions matching TRBD1. Losses at the gene ends were 2 bases for V and 1 base for J; bases not matched to a gene: 4. CDR3 length: 15 residues. Germline V gene data show CDR1 as MNHNS and CDR2 as SASEGT. CDR3 loop: CASSELWTGNTEAFF. The CDR3 DNA is TGTGCCAGCAGTGAACTGTGGACAGGGAACACTGAAGCTTTCTTT.

Only a few counts were recorded for this clone. The chain has TRBV27 and TRBJ2-5; 11 bases agree with TRBD1. V lost 3 bases and J lost 5; bases outside the gene matches: 11. CDR1 and CDR2 from the germline V gene are MNHEY and SMNVEV (reference sequence). CDR3 length: 17 residues. In DNA form, the CDR3 reads TGTGCCAGCAGTTTTGGGCCGGGACAGGGGGGAGTGGAGACCCAGTACTTC. Residues: CASSFGPGQGGVETQYF.

The chain recombines TRBV4-1 with TRBJ2-5, with D uncertain. The CDR3 loop spans 14 amino acids. V lost 3 bases and J lost 5, with 13 bases in between. Germline loops: CDR1 MGHRA, CDR2 YSYEKL. CDR3 protein: CASSQAGVVETQYF. The CDR3 DNA is TGCGCCAGCAGCCAGGCCGGAGTGGTGGAGACCCAGTACTTC.

V is TRBV19 and J is TRBJ1-4; 9 bases fit TRBD1. The junction had 5 bases not matched to a gene; V was cut back by 9 bases and J by 0 bases. CDR1 is LNHDA, CDR2 SQIVND, per germline (reference sequence). This CDR3 comprises 15 residues. CDR3 DNA: TGTGCCAGCACGAACAGGGGGCCAACTAATGAAAAACTGTTTTTT. It is translated as CASTNRGPTNEKLFF.

The chain is built from TRBV11-2 and TRBJ2-5; 9 nucleotides line up with TRBD1. V lost 5 bases to trimming and J lost 5 bases; unmatched junction nucleotides: 9. Germline-derived CDR1 and CDR2 are SGHAT and FQNNGV. The length of the CDR3 is 15 residues. The CDR3, as DNA: TGTGCCAGCAGCCCGAGGACAGGGGCGGCGGAGACCCAGTACTTC. Protein product: CASSPRTGAAETQYF.

The J gene is TRBJ2-5, the V gene TRBV30, with 13 bases that match TRBD2. CDR1 GTSNPN and CDR2 SVGIG come from the germline V gene (reference sequence). J gave up 2 bases and V 0 bases, and 6 bases lay outside the gene matches. CDR3 size: 17 residues. The CDR3 DNA follows: TGTGCCTGGAGTGTAGGACTAGCGGGAGTCGAACAAGAGACCCAGTACTTC. Its translation: CAWSVGLAGVEQETQYF.

This clone is a singleton in its sample. The J gene is TRBJ2-1, the V gene TRBV6-1, with 11 bases fitting TRBD2. This CDR3 is built from 18 residues. In germline, CDR1 is MNHNS, CDR2 SASEGT. V trimming: 4 bases; J trimming: 6 bases; junction bases outside the gene matches: 14. CDR3 nucleotide sequence: TGTGCCAGCAGTGCTCACCGAACCACTAGCGGGAGTGGCAATGAGCAGTTCTTC. Translating gives CASSAHRTTSGSGNEQFF.

Regarding this clone: One end of the junction varies from germline; a read error may be responsible. The gene calls are TRBV19 and TRBJ1-2; D possibly corresponds to TRBD1 (5 bases). CDR1 and CDR2 from the germline V gene are LNHDA and SQIVND (reference sequence). The CDR3 loop spans 16 amino acids. The CDR3 spells CASSLELQGGRYGYTF. CDR3 bases: TGTGCCAGTAGTTTAGAACTGCAGGGCGGTCGCTATGGCTACACCTTC. The full variable domain, rest sourced from reference TRBV19 and TRBJ1-2, is DGGITQSPKYLFRKEGQNVTLSCEQNLNHDAMYWYRQDPGQGLRLIYYSQIVNDFQKGDIAEGYSVSREKKESFPLTVTSAQKNPTAFYLCASSLELQGGRYGYTFGSGTRLTVV.

This CDR3 is CASSPSLRGLSKNIQYF. CDR3 bases: TGTGCCAGCTCACCAAGCCTCAGGGGGCTCTCTAAAAACATTCAGTACTTC. V gene TRBV18 combines with J gene TRBJ2-4; TRBD1 matches 8 bases. Germline CDR1 is KGHSH and CDR2 is LQKENI. The CDR3 loop spans 17 amino acids. The V segment lost 2 bases and the J segment 4 bases; nucleotides outside the gene matches: 10.

V usage is TRBV28 and J usage is TRBJ1-1; D possibly corresponds to TRBD1 (6 bases). This CDR3 is built from 15 residues. Trimming took off 0 bases at V and 8 bases at J, with 16 bases between the two ends. Germline CDR1 MDHEN, CDR2 SYDVKM. The CDR3 spells CASSLWSGVMAEAFF. Here the CDR3 DNA reads TGTGCCAGCAGTTTATGGTCAGGGGTGATGGCAGAAGCTTTCTTT.

The rearrangement joins TRBV7-3 to TRBJ2-5; no firm D call. The better agreement between TRBJ2-7 and the DNA end casts doubt on the J call. The CDR3 totals 13 residues. The germline CDR1 and CDR2 sequences are SGHTA and FQGTGA. DNA for the CDR3: TGTGCCAGCAGCTTAAACCGAAACTACGAGCAGTACTTC. Amino acids: CASSLNRNYEQYF.

This chain connects TRBV29-1 to TRBJ2-1; 8 bases are shared with TRBD1. The CDR3 is 14 amino acids. Germline V gene lookup returns CDR1 SQVTM and CDR2 ANQGSEA. V gave up 4 bases and J gave up 6 bases; unmatched junction bases: 8. CDR3 sequence: CSVVGQGAVNEQFF. As DNA, the CDR3 is TGCAGCGTTGTGGGGCAGGGGGCGGTCAATGAGCAGTTCTTC.

The chain has TRBV5-6 and TRBJ2-3; 10 bases align to TRBD2. Germline V gene lookup returns CDR1 SGHDT and CDR2 YYEEEE. V dropped 7 bases and J dropped 5; count of bases not matched to a gene: 10. This CDR3 has 15 amino acids. The CDR3 coding sequence is TGTGCCAGCCAATTGGAGCGGGAGGGACGAGATACGCAGTATTTT. It translates to CASQLEREGRDTQYF. Supplemented by reference TRBV5-6 and TRBJ2-3, the full variable domain reads DAGVTQSPTHLIKTRGQQVTLRCSPKSGHDTVSWYQQALGQGPQFIFQYYEEEERQRGNFPDRFSGHQFPNYSSELNVNALLLGDSALYLCASQLEREGRDTQYFGPGTRLTVL.

This clone has just a few counts. This sequence joins TRBV9 and TRBJ2-3; D may be TRBD1 (7 bases). The CDR3 covers 14 residues. V was trimmed by 4 bases and J by 4 bases, leaving 13 bases between them. Germline V gene data show CDR1 as SGDLS and CDR2 as YYNGEE. The CDR3 loop reads CASSPGGGADTQYF. CDR3 nucleotide sequence: TGTGCCAGCAGCCCTGGAGGGGGCGCAGATACGCAGTATTTT.

This chain connects TRBV5-4 to TRBJ2-7; 12 bases map to TRBD2. Germline CDR1 and CDR2: SGHNT and YYREEE (reference sequence). The V segment lost 0 bases and the J segment 2 bases; nucleotides outside the gene matches: 9. The CDR3 extends over 18 amino acids. The CDR3 DNA reads as TGTGCCAGCAGCTTGGGTGGTCTAGCGGGAGGGCCGACCTACGAGCAGTACTTC. Its protein is CASSLGGLAGGPTYEQYF.

The rearrangement uses TRBV6-5 and TRBJ2-5; 7 positions match TRBD1. The DNA matches TRBJ2-7 better at its end, which makes the J call doubtful. The CDR3 has 15 amino acids. Germline assignment: CDR1 MNHEY and CDR2 SVGAGI. CDR3 coding DNA: TGTGCCAGCAGTTACTTACTAACAGGGGACCACGAGCAGTACTTC. Translating gives CASSYLLTGDHEQYF.

This clone occurred a few times. The chain combines TRBV6-5 with TRBJ2-7, with TRBD2 matching 9 bases. Germline V gene lookup returns CDR1 MNHEY and CDR2 SVGAGI. This CDR3 region has 15 residues. The ends lost 5 bases at V and 7 bases at J; junction bases unmatched: 12. For the CDR3, the DNA is TGTGCCAGCAGTCTGTTTAGCGGGAGAATGGGAGAGCAGTACTTC. It translates to CASSLFSGRMGEQYF.

The rearrangement joins TRBV10-3 to TRBJ1-1; 7 bases are a match to TRBD1. V lost 9 bases to trimming and J lost 6 bases; unmatched junction nucleotides: 10. CDR3 size: 13 residues. Per the germline V gene, CDR1 is ENHRY and CDR2 is SYGVKD. The CDR3 DNA follows: TGTGCCATTCGGAGGGGGCTAGGGTCTGAAGCTTTCTTT. It specifies CAIRRGLGSEAFF.

The genes are TRBV30 and TRBJ1-2; 7 bases are shared with TRBD1. With 3 bases clipped from V and 7 bases from J, the junction kept 8 bases outside the gene matches. Germline CDR1 GTSNPN, CDR2 SVGIG (reference sequence). The CDR3 extends over 13 amino acids. This CDR3 reads CAWSPDRRGGYTF. CDR3 bases: TGTGCCTGGAGCCCGGACAGGCGTGGTGGCTACACCTTC.